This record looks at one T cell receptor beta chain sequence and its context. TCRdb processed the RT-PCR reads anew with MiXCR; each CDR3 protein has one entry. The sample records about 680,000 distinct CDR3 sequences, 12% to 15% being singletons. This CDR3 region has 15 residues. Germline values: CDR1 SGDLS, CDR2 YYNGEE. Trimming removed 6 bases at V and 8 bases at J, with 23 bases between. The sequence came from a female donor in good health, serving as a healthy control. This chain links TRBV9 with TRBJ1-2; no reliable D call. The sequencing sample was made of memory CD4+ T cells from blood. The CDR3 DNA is TGTGCCAGCATCCCCCCTTACGGGTTCGGTCAGGGCTACACCTTC. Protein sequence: CASIPPYGFGQGYTF.